The 15 T cell receptor beta chains in this list originate from one sample, sequenced in a study of cytomegalovirus exposure and HLA in healthy donors. Assay: immunoSEQ multiplex PCR; the TCRdb copy retains only in-frame clones and omits some. The sample has about 360,000 clones, just over 85% seen once. Sequenced: PBMCs. The receptors were gathered from a woman between 18 and 29 years old in good health and CMV-seronegative.

The chain has TRBV4-1 and TRBJ2-1, with D possibly TRBD2 on 5 matching bases. Per the germline V gene, CDR1 is MGHRA and CDR2 is YSYEKL. V lost 0 bases, J lost 4 bases, and 13 bases lay in between. The CDR3 is 16 amino acids. CDR3: CASSQERSRRYNEQFF. DNA for the CDR3: TGCGCCAGCAGCCAAGAACGGTCCCGGAGGTACAATGAGCAGTTCTTC.

This chain links TRBV6-1 with TRBJ2-5; 12 positions agree with TRBD2. Per the germline V gene, CDR1 is MNHNS and CDR2 is SASEGT. V dropped 0 bases and J dropped 2; count of bases not matched to a gene: 4. CDR3 length: 17 residues. CDR3 in amino acids: CASSEALAGGGQETQYF. Here the CDR3 DNA reads TGTGCCAGCAGTGAAGCGCTAGCGGGGGGGGGACAAGAGACCCAGTACTTC.

The rearrangement uses TRBV6-6 and TRBJ1-2; D may be TRBD1 (5 bases). The germline V gene encodes CDR1 MNHNY and CDR2 SVGAGI (reference sequence). This CDR3 is built from 14 residues. Trimming took 4 bases from V and 8 from J, leaving 17 bases between them. The CDR3 spells CASSLDSLLGGYTF. The CDR3 DNA is TGTGCCAGCAGTTTAGACAGCCTCCTGGGGGGCTACACCTTC.

The rearrangement joins TRBV4-1 to TRBJ2-7; no firm D call. CDR1 MGHRA and CDR2 YSYEKL come from the germline V gene. The V end lost 2 bases, the J end lost 9 bases, and 17 bases lay between the germline ends. The CDR3 extends over 14 amino acids. CDR3 loop: CASSQLVREVGQYF. DNA of the CDR3: TGCGCCAGCAGCCAACTTGTCCGTGAGGTTGGGCAGTACTTC.

The chain employs TRBV30 and TRBJ2-3; weak D call: TRBD2 (6 bases). Trimming shortened V by 0 bases and J by 0 bases, and 10 bases separated the two germline ends. CDR3 length equals 15 residues. Germline V gene sequence: CDR1 GTSNPN, CDR2 SVGIG (reference sequence). For the CDR3, the DNA is TGTGCCTGGAGTGTACTCGGGACTAGCACAGATACGCAGTATTTT. This gives the protein CAWSVLGTSTDTQYF.

This chain connects TRBV23-1 to TRBJ1-5, with 7 positions matching TRBD1. TRBV23-1 is sorted into the ORF group, with uncertain function. The J segment lost 0 bases and the V segment lost 0 bases, leaving 2 bases of the junction unmatched. This CDR3 contains 16 residues. Here the CDR3 reads CASSQSRGHSNQPQHF. CDR3 in DNA: TGCGCCAGCAGTCAATCGAGGGGGCATAGCAATCAGCCCCAGCATTTT.

This clone was seen only a few times. The genes are TRBV2 and TRBJ1-5; 10 bases agree with TRBD1. V was clipped by 6 bases and J by 4 bases; unmatched bases: 3. CDR3 size: 14 residues. CDR1 is SNHLY and CDR2 is FYNNEI in the germline V gene. The CDR3 here is CASSLDRGNQPQHF. For the CDR3, the DNA is TGTGCCAGCAGCCTGGACAGGGGGAATCAGCCCCAGCATTTT.

V usage is TRBV19 and J usage is TRBJ2-7, with TRBD1 as a possible D gene (6 bases). The V end lost 4 bases, the J end lost 2 bases, and 27 bases lay between the germline ends. Germline lookup yields CDR1 LNHDA and CDR2 SQIVND (reference sequence). This CDR3 spans 19 amino acids. CDR3 residues: CASSTNLDSRDTITYEQYF. In DNA, the CDR3 is TGTGCCAGTAGTACGAATCTAGATAGCCGGGACACGATAACCTACGAGCAGTACTTC. Drawing the rest from reference TRBV19 and TRBJ2-7, the complete variable domain is DGGITQSPKYLFRKEGQNVTLSCEQNLNHDAMYWYRQDPGQGLRLIYYSQIVNDFQKGDIAEGYSVSREKKESFPLTVTSAQKNPTAFYLCASSTNLDSRDTITYEQYFGPGTRLTVT.

The rearrangement joins TRBV28 to TRBJ1-3; D uncertain. The CDR3 has 15 residues. Germline V lookup: CDR1 MDHEN, CDR2 SYDVKM. The V and J ends lost 3 bases and 2 bases respectively, with 11 bases between them. In DNA form, the CDR3 reads TGTGCCAGCAGTTTTCCGAACAGACCTGGAAACACCATATATTTT. It codes for CASSFPNRPGNTIYF. The full variable domain, completed using reference TRBV28 and TRBJ1-3, is DVKVTQSSRYLVKRTGEKVFLECVQDMDHENMFWYRQDPGLGLRLIYFSYDVKMKEKGDIPEGYSVSREKKERFSLILESASTNQTSMYLCASSFPNRPGNTIYFGEGSWLTVV.

This chain links TRBV28 with TRBJ1-4; D may be TRBD1 (6 bases). Trimming took 5 bases from V and 2 from J, leaving 15 bases between them. This CDR3 region has 16 residues. The germline gives CDR1 MDHEN, CDR2 SYDVKM. This CDR3 is CASSLRRQDTNEKLFF. In nucleotides, the CDR3 is TGTGCCAGCAGTCTAAGGAGACAGGATACTAATGAAAAACTGTTTTTT.

The rearrangement uses TRBV27 and TRBJ1-6; 7 bases are a match to TRBD1. This CDR3 has 15 residues. CDR1 is MNHEY, CDR2 SMNVEV, per germline (reference sequence). The ends lost 2 bases at V and 7 bases at J; junction bases unmatched: 5. The CDR3 sequence is CASSLGGQPNSPLHF. The CDR3 nucleotides are TGTGCCAGCAGTTTAGGGGGACAGCCCAATTCACCCCTCCACTTT.

Written as DNA, the CDR3 is TGTGCCAGCTCACCCGGGACAGATCAGCCCCAGCATTTT. This encodes CASSPGTDQPQHF. V and J are TRBV18 and TRBJ1-5; 7 bases map to TRBD1. CDR3 length: 13 residues. V was pared by 3 bases and J by 5 bases, with 1 base of the junction left unmatched. Germline values: CDR1 KGHSH, CDR2 LQKENI.

The CDR3 bases are TGCAGCGCCGGGATTTATGCAGATACGCAGTATTTT. Its protein product is CSAGIYADTQYF. The chain carries TRBV29-1 and TRBJ2-3, with D perhaps matching TRBD2 (5 bases). Germline lookup yields CDR1 SQVTM and CDR2 ANQGSEA. V lost 7 bases and J 4 bases, leaving 12 bases between the germline ends. The CDR3 sequence is 12 residues long.

The CDR3 is CAVEGVYNEQFF. CDR3 DNA: TGTGCCGTCGAGGGGGTCTACAATGAGCAGTTCTTC. The V gene is TRBV28, the J gene TRBJ2-1, with D perhaps TRBD1 (6 bases). CDR1 MDHEN and CDR2 SYDVKM come from the germline V gene. Trimming shortened V by 11 bases and J by 3 bases, and 11 bases separated the two germline ends. This CDR3 has 12 residues.

The chain has TRBV30 and TRBJ2-7, with D unclear. The V end was cut by 4 bases, the J end by 3 bases, with 10 bases between. This CDR3 region has 12 residues. Germline assignment: CDR1 GTSNPN and CDR2 SVGIG (reference sequence). CDR3 residues: CAWNQQNYEQYF. The CDR3 DNA reads TGTGCCTGGAACCAACAGAACTACGAGCAGTACTTC.